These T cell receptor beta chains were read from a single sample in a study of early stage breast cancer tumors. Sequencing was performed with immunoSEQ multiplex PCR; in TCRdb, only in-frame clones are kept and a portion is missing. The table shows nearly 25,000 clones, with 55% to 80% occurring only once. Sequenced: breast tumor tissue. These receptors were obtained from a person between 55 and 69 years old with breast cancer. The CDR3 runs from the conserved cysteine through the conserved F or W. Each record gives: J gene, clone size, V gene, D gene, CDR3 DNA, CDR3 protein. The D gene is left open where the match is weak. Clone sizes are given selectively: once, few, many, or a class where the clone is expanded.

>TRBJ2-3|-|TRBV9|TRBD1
TGTGCCAGCAGCGTAGCGGGACAGGGTTCTGATACGCAGTATTTT
CASSVAGQGSDTQYF
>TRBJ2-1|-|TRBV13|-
TGTGCCAGCAGCGTATTCTTAGGGGTCACTGAGCAGTTCTTC
CASSVFLGVTEQFF
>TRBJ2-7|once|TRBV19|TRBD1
TGTGCCAGCTCCGTTCGACAGGGCTACGAGCAGTACTTC
CASSVRQGYEQYF
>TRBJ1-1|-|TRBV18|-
TGTGCCAGCTCTCGACAGCCCGTGAACACTGAAGCTTTCTTT
CASSRQPVNTEAFF
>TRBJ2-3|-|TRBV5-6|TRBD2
TGTGCCAGCAGCCGGCAACTAGCGGCTAGCACAGATACGCAGTATTTT
CASSRQLAASTDTQYF
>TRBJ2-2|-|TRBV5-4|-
TGTGCCAGCAGCCCCCCCGGTAGCAGGGCGTCCACCGGGGAGCTGTTTTTT
CASSPPGSRASTGELFF
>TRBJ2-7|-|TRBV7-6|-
TGTGCCAGCAGCCTGCGGGGTCTCGATTCGGGAGAGCAGTACTTC
CASSLRGLDSGEQYF
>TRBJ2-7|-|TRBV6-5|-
TGTGCCAGCAGTTACTCGTCCTCGGGGAGGAGTTACTTC
CASSYSSSGRSYF
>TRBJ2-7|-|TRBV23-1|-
TGCGCCAGCAGTCAACCATCCGGGGTCTTC
CASSQPSGVF
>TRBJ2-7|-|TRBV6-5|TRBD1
TGTGCCATCTCCCCGGGACAGTCCTCCTACGAGCAGTACTTC
CAISPGQSSYEQYF
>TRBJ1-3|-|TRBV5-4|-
TGTGCCAGCAGCCAGGACAGTCCTGGAAACACCATATATTTT
CASSQDSPGNTIYF
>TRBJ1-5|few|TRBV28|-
TGTGCCAGCCGACCACAGGGTAGCAATCAGCCCCAGCATTTT
CASRPQGSNQPQHF
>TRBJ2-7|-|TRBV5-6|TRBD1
TGTGCCAGCAGCTTATACGGGACAGGGGACTACGAGCAGTACTTC
CASSLYGTGDYEQYF
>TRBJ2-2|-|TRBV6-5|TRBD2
TGTGCCACCCGGAGGAGGAGGGAGGGCACCGGGGAGCTGTTTTTT
CATRRRREGTGELFF
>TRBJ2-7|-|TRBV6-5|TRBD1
TGTGCCAGCAGGCTAGGGGGCACCTACGAGCAGTACTTC
CASRLGGTYEQYF
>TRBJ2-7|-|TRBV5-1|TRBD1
TGCGCCAGCACCCGGGGGACAGGGTCTTACGAGCAGTACTTC
CASTRGTGSYEQYF
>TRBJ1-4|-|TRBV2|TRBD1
TGTGCCAGCAGGCCTCTAACAGGGGCGGATGAAAAACTGTTTTTT
CASRPLTGADEKLFF
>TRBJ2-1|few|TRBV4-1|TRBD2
TGCGCCAGCAGCCCCAAGGGACTAGTCTACAATGAGCAGTTCTTC
CASSPKGLVYNEQFF
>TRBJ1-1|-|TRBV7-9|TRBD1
TGTGCCAGCAGCGACCGACAGGGCGGAGACACTGAAGCTTTCTTT
CASSDRQGGDTEAFF
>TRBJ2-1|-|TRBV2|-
TGTGCCAGCCGCCTCATACTCTACAATGAGCAGTTCTTC
CASRLILYNEQFF
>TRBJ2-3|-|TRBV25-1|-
TGTGCCAGCAGATGGACAGCCACAGATACGCAGTATTTT
CASRWTATDTQYF
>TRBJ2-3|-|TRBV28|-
TGTGCCTGGGGCCGGGATACGCAGTATTTT
CAWGRDTQYF
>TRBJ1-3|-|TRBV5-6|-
TGTGCCAGCAGCTTGGTTCAGGGGAGCTCGGCCTCTGGAAACACCATATATTTT
CASSLVQGSSASGNTIYF
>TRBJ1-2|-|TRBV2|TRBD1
TGTGCCAGCAGTCAGGGGGCAGCTAACTATGGCTACACCTTC
CASSQGAANYGYTF
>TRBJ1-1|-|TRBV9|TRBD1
TGTGCCAGCAGCCTCCAGGACAGGGCGAACACTGAAGCTTTCTTT
CASSLQDRANTEAFF
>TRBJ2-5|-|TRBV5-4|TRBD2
TGTGCCAGCAGCTTAGGCGGGAGCGGAGAGACCCAGTACTTC
CASSLGGSGETQYF
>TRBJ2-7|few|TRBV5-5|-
TGTGCCAGCAGTCCTGGGATGGCCAGGGCGCCATACGGGCAGTACTTC
CASSPGMARAPYGQYF
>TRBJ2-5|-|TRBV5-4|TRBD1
TGTGCCAGCAGCTTACAGGGGGCCCAAGAGACCCAGTACTTC
CASSLQGAQETQYF
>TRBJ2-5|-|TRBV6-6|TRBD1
TGTGCCAGCAGCCAAACACAGGGGCAAGAGACCCAGTACTTC
CASSQTQGQETQYF
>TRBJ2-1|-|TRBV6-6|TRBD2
TGTGCCAGCAGCCGGACTAGCGGGAGAACTGAGCAGTTCTTC
CASSRTSGRTEQFF
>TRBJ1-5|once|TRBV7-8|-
TGTGCCAGCAGCTTAGGGGGACAACCTTATAGCAATCAGCCCCAGCATTTT
CASSLGGQPYSNQPQHF
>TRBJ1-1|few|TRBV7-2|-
TGTGCCAGCAGCTCCCAGCGCGGGGCCACTGAAGCTTTCTTT
CASSSQRGATEAFF
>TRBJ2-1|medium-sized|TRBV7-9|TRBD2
TGTGCCAGCAGCTTAGAGCGGCTAGCGGGGACCTACAATGAGCAGTTCTTC
CASSLERLAGTYNEQFF
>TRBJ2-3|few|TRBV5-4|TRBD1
TGTGCCACATTACAGGGGGCGGTCGCAGATACGCAGTATTTT
CATLQGAVADTQYF
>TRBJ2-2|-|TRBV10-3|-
TGTGCCATCAGTGAGGGGGGGTCCGGGGAGCTGTTTTTT
CAISEGGSGELFF
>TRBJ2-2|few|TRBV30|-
TGTGCCTGGAGTGCGGAGGGCGGGGAGCTGTTTTTT
CAWSAEGGELFF
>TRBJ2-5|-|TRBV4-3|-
TGCGCCAGCAGCCAAGAGTCAGGGGTCGGGGAGACCCAGTACTTC
CASSQESGVGETQYF
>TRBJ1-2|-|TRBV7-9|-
TGTGCCAGCAGCTTACAGGAAGGCGGCTACACCTTC
CASSLQEGGYTF
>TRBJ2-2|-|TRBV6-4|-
TGTGCCAGCAGTGGGGATTCAGGGATCCGGGAGCTGTTTTTT
CASSGDSGIRELFF
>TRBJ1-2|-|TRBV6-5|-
TGTGCCAGCAGACGGACCGGGGGAATCTATGGCTACACCTTC
CASRRTGGIYGYTF
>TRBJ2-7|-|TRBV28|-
TGTGCCAGCAGTGTGGGGCGGCAGTACTTC
CASSVGRQYF
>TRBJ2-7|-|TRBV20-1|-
TGCAGTGCTAGTGTGGAGCAAGGGCAGTACTTC
CSASVEQGQYF
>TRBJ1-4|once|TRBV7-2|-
TGTGCCAGCAGCCCGCTGGGGGGGCAGGTTCGTGAAAAACTGTTTTTT
CASSPLGGQVREKLFF
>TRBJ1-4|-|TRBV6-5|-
TGTGCCAGCAGTTGGGGGGCAACTAATGAAAAACTGTTTTTT
CASSWGATNEKLFF
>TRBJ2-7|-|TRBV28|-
TGTGCCAGCAGTTTACGCGACGAGCAGTACTTC
CASSLRDEQYF
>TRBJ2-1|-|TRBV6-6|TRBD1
TGTGCCAGCATCGAAGCACAGGGGCCCAATGAGCAGTTCTTC
CASIEAQGPNEQFF
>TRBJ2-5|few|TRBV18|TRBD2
TGTGCCAGCTCACCGCGGGAGGGACGAGAGACCCAGTACTTC
CASSPREGRETQYF
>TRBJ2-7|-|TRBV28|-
TGTGCCAGCAGCTCCTCCCCTTTCTACGAGCAGTACTTC
CASSSSPFYEQYF
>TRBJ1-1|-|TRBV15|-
TGTGCCACCGCGACTTTTCCAGGGTACACTGAAGCTTTCTTT
CATATFPGYTEAFF